The 15 T cell receptor beta chains below all came from one sample that was sequenced in a study of vaccination effects on CD4 cells after COVID-19. Having been cultured for less than 12 days, the cells underwent CD4+ T cell isolation. The antigens these receptors bind are not known. Produced via immunoSEQ multiplex PCR; TCRdb's table is partial and in-frame only. The data contain tens of thousands of clones, 70% of them seen just once; the ten biggest clones take up about 3.8%. Specimen: CD4+ T cells from PBMCs cultured without peptide, collected before COVID-19 vaccination. These receptors came from a human donor who received a COVID-19 vaccine.

The chain combines TRBV2 with TRBJ2-7; a weak D match, TRBD2 (7 bases). CDR3 size: 16 residues. The ends were cut back, 1 base at V and 2 bases at J, with 15 bases in the middle. The germline V gene encodes CDR1 SNHLY and CDR2 FYNNEI. The CDR3 DNA sequence: TGTGCCAGCAGTGAAGGAGGGGGGGCGGCTACCTACGAGCAGTACTTC. It specifies CASSEGGGAATYEQYF. Supplemented by reference TRBV2 and TRBJ2-7, the full variable domain reads EPEVTQTPSHQVTQMGQEVILRCVPISNHLYFYWYRQILGQKVEFLVSFYNNEISEKSEIFDDQFSVERPDGSNFTLKIRSTKLEDSAMYFCASSEGGGAATYEQYFGPGTRLTVT.

The chain is built from TRBV11-2 and TRBJ1-3; 7 bases fit TRBD1. This CDR3 comprises 14 residues. CDR1 is SGHAT and CDR2 is FQNNGV in the germline V gene. V was pared by 2 bases and J by 2 bases, with 0 bases of the junction left unmatched. The CDR3 sequence is CASSLTGAGNTIYF. The CDR3 DNA follows: TGTGCCAGCAGCTTAACAGGGGCTGGAAACACCATATATTTT.

The chain couples TRBV5-1 to TRBJ2-5, with a possible D match to TRBD2 (7 bases). Per the germline V gene, CDR1 is SGHRS and CDR2 is YFSETQ. The CDR3 is made up of 14 amino acids. V was clipped by 3 bases and J by 1 base, with 10 bases between them. CDR3 loop: CASSSGGPQETQYF. The CDR3 DNA follows: TGCGCCAGCAGCTCGGGGGGCCCCCAAGAGACCCAGTACTTC.

This clone showed up just a few times. V gene TRBV6-1 combines with J gene TRBJ2-5; D is unclear. Trimming took off 0 bases at V and 5 bases at J, with 4 bases between the two ends. This CDR3 is 12 amino acids long. In germline, CDR1 is MNHNS, CDR2 SASEGT. CDR3 in amino acids: CASSEAGETQYF. CDR3 bases: TGTGCCAGCAGTGAAGCTGGGGAGACCCAGTACTTC.

This chain uses TRBV14 with TRBJ2-1; D remains ambiguous. The CDR3 sequence is 13 residues long. Germline loops: CDR1 SGHDN, CDR2 FVKESK. The V end lost 0 bases, the J end lost 9 bases, and 9 bases lay between the germline ends. This chain's CDR3 is CASSQDGSGEQFF. As DNA, the CDR3 is TGTGCCAGCAGCCAAGATGGTTCGGGTGAGCAGTTCTTC.

The chain has TRBV5-1 and TRBJ2-5; 7 positions agree with TRBD1. The CDR3 has 14 amino acids. Germline lookup yields CDR1 SGHRS and CDR2 YFSETQ. The ends lost 3 bases at V and 2 bases at J; junction bases unmatched: 4. The CDR3 loop reads CASSWADRQETQYF. CDR3 DNA sequence: TGCGCCAGCAGCTGGGCGGACAGGCAAGAGACCCAGTACTTC.

In this sample, this clone turned up once. V gene TRBV4-1 combines with J gene TRBJ1-4; no definite D call. This CDR3 comprises 14 residues. Germline CDR1 reads MGHRA; CDR2 reads YSYEKL. Trimming took 3 bases from V and 2 from J, leaving 7 bases between them. The DNA for the CDR3 is TGCGCCAGCAGCCATACGGCGACTAATGAAAAACTGTTTTTT. Translating it yields CASSHTATNEKLFF.

The chain joins TRBV5-4 to TRBJ2-1, with TRBD2 matching over 7 bases. This CDR3 has 16 residues. Trimming removed 4 bases from V and 11 bases from J; junction bases left unmatched: 18. Germline V CDR1 and CDR2: SGHNT, YYREEE (reference sequence). The chain's CDR3 is CASSTLLRGGPFQQFF. Here the CDR3 DNA reads TGTGCCAGCAGCACCCTTCTCCGGGGAGGGCCTTTTCAGCAGTTCTTC.

This rearrangement joins TRBV19 to TRBJ1-1; 8 bases fit TRBD1. Trimming took 5 bases from V and 8 from J; bases not matched to a gene: 10. Germline V lookup: CDR1 LNHDA, CDR2 SQIVND (reference sequence). CDR3 length equals 14 residues. Here the CDR3 DNA reads TGTGCCAGTAGTCCCTGGACAGGGAAGCGGGAAGCTTTCTTT. This translates into CASSPWTGKREAFF. The complete variable domain, with remaining parts taken from reference TRBV19 and TRBJ1-1, reads DGGITQSPKYLFRKEGQNVTLSCEQNLNHDAMYWYRQDPGQGLRLIYYSQIVNDFQKGDIAEGYSVSREKKESFPLTVTSAQKNPTAFYLCASSPWTGKREAFFGQGTRLTVV.

This clone was counted a few times. Here the CDR3 reads CASSQDPGSFNQPQHF. As DNA, the CDR3 is TGCGCCAGCAGCCAAGATCCGGGCAGCTTCAATCAGCCCCAGCATTTT. This rearrangement joins TRBV4-1 to TRBJ1-5; unclear D gene. CDR3 length equals 16 residues. Germline V lookup: CDR1 MGHRA, CDR2 YSYEKL. Trimming removed 0 bases from V and 3 bases from J, with 12 bases in between.

This rearrangement joins TRBV5-8 to TRBJ2-3; 7 nucleotides align to TRBD1. J lost 4 bases, V lost 4 bases, and 9 bases had no gene match. The CDR3 is made up of 15 amino acids. Per the germline V gene, CDR1 is SGHTS and CDR2 is YDEGEE. The CDR3 reads CASSKLDRDADTQYF. As DNA, the CDR3 is TGTGCCAGCAGCAAACTCGACAGGGACGCAGATACGCAGTATTTT. The whole variable domain, filled in from reference TRBV5-8 and TRBJ2-3, reads EAGVTQSPTHLIKTRGQQATLRCSPISGHTSVYWYQQALGLGLQFLLWYDEGEERNRGNFPPRFSGRQFPNYSSELNVNALELEDSALYLCASSKLDRDADTQYFGPGTRLTVL.

This chain joins TRBV14 and TRBJ1-5; no reliable D call. V lost 4 bases to trimming and J lost 0 bases, with 4 bases between them. CDR1 is SGHDN and CDR2 is FVKESK in the germline V gene. This CDR3 is 13 amino acids long. The CDR3 coding sequence is TGTGCCAGCAGCCGCGATAGCAATCAGCCCCAGCATTTT. Translation: CASSRDSNQPQHF.

The chain joins TRBV14 to TRBJ2-7, with a tentative D call TRBD1 (6 bases). Germline CDR1 reads SGHDN; CDR2 reads FVKESK. Trimming removed 1 base from V and 2 bases from J, with 12 bases in between. This CDR3 has 15 amino acids. CDR3 sequence reads: CASSQGTASTYEQYF. The CDR3 nucleotides are TGTGCCAGCAGCCAAGGGACAGCATCTACCTACGAGCAGTACTTC.

This chain connects TRBV27 to TRBJ2-7, with TRBD2 matching over 9 bases. From germline, CDR1 is MNHEY and CDR2 SMNVEV (reference sequence). This CDR3 spans 16 amino acids. Trimming at V came to 7 bases and at J to 2 bases, leaving 12 bases not matched to a gene. The CDR3 region is CASTSWLAGRPYEQYF. CDR3 sequence (DNA): TGTGCCAGCACCAGTTGGCTAGCGGGAAGACCCTACGAGCAGTACTTC.

This sequence joins TRBV2 and TRBJ2-7; D gene uncertain. The V end lost 5 bases, the J end lost 2 bases, and 4 bases lay between the germline ends. The CDR3 loop spans 11 amino acids. CDR1 and CDR2 from the germline V gene are SNHLY and FYNNEI. The CDR3 DNA reads as TGTGCCAGCAGTAAAACCTACGAGCAGTACTTC. Protein: CASSKTYEQYF.